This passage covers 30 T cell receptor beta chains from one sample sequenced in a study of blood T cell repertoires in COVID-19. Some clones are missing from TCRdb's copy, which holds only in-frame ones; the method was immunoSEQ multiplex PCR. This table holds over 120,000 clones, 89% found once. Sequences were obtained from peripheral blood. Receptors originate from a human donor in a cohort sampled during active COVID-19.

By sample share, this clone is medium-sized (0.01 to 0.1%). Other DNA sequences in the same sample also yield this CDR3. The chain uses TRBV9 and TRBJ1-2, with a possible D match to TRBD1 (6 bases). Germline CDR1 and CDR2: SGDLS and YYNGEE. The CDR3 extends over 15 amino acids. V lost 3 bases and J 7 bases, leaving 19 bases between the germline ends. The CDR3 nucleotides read TGTGCCAGCAGCGCCGGGGAGGGGGGAGAGGGTGGCTACACCTTC. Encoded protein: CASSAGEGGEGGYTF.

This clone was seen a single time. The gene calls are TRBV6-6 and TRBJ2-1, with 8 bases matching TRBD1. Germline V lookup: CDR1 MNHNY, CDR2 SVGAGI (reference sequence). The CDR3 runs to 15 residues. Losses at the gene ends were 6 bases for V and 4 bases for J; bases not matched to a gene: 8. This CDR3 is CASSPAGGAYNEQFF. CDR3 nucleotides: TGTGCCAGCAGCCCCGCAGGGGGCGCTTACAATGAGCAGTTCTTC.

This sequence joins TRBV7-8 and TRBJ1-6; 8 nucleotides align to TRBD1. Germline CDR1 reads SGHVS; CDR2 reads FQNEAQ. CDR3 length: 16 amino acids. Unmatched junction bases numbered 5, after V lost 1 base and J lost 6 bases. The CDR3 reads CASSLDGTGINSPLHF. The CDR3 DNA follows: TGTGCCAGCAGCTTAGACGGGACAGGAATTAATTCACCCCTCCACTTT.

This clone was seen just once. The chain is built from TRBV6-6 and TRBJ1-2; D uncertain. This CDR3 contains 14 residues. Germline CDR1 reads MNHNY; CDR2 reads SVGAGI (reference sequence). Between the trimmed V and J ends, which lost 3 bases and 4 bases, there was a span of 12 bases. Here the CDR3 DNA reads TGTGCCAGCAGTTATAGTGAGGGAACCTATGGCTACACCTTC. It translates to CASSYSEGTYGYTF.

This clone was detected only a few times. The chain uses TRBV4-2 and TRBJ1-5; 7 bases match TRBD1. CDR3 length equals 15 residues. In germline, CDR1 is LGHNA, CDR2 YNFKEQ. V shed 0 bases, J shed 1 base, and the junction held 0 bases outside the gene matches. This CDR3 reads CASSQETGSNQPQHF. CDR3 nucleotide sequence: TGTGCCAGCAGCCAAGAGACAGGGAGCAATCAGCCCCAGCATTTT.

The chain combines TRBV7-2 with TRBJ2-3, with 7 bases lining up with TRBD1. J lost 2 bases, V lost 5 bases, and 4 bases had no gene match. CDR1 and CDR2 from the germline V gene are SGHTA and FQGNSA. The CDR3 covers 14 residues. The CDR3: CASSKDRYTDTQYF. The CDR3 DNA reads TGTGCCAGCAGCAAGGACAGGTACACAGATACGCAGTATTTT.

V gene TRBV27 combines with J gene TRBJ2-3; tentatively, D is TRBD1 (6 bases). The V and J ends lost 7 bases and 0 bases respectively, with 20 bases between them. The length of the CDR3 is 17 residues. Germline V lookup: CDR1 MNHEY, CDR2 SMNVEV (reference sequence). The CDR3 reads CASTPWAQGRSTDTQYF. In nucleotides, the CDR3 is TGTGCCAGCACCCCCTGGGCCCAGGGGCGAAGCACAGATACGCAGTATTTT.

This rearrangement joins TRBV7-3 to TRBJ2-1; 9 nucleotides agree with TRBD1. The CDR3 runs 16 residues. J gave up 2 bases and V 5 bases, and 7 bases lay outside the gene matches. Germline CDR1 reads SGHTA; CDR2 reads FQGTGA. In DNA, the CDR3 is TGTGCCAGCAGCCCAACTGGGACAGGGACCTACAATGAGCAGTTCTTC. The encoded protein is CASSPTGTGTYNEQFF.

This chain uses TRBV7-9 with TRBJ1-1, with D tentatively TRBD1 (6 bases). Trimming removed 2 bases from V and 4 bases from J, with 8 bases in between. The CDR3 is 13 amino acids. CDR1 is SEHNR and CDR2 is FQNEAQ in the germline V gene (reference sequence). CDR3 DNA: TGTGCCAGCAGCTTAACAGGGTTCACTGAAGCTTTCTTT. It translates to CASSLTGFTEAFF.

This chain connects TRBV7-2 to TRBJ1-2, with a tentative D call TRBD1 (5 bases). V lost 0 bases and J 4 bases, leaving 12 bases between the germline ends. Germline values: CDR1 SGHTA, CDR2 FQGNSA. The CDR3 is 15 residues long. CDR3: CASSLALGGGYGYTF. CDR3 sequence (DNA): TGTGCCAGCAGCTTAGCGCTCGGGGGGGGCTATGGCTACACCTTC.

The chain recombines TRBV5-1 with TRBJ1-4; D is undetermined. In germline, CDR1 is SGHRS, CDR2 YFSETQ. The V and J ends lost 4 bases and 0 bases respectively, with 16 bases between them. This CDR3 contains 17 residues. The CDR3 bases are TGCGCCAGCAGCCTGTTTGGTACACCTGCAACTAATGAAAAACTGTTTTTT. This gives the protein CASSLFGTPATNEKLFF.

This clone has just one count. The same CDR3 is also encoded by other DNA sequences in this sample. The CDR3 loop is CASGGGDYNEQFF. CDR3 DNA sequence: TGTGCCAGTGGAGGTGGGGACTACAATGAGCAGTTCTTC. The V gene is TRBV7-3, the J gene TRBJ2-1, with D possibly being TRBD2 (5 bases). This CDR3 has 13 amino acids. V was trimmed by 9 bases and J by 3 bases, leaving 12 bases between them. Germline CDR1 reads SGHTA; CDR2 reads FQGTGA.

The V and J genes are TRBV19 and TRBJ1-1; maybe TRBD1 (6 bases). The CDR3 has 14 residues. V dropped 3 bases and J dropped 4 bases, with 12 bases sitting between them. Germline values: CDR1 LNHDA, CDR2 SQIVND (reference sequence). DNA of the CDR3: TGTGCCAGTAGTATCCGGGGGGCGCTCACTGAAGCTTTCTTT. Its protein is CASSIRGALTEAFF.

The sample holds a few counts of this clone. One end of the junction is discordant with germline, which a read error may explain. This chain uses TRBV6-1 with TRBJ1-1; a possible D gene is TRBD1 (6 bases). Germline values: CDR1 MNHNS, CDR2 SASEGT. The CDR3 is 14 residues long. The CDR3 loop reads CASNERGGNTEAFF. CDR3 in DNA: TGTGCCAGCAATGAAAGAGGGGGGAACACTGAAGCTTTCTTT.

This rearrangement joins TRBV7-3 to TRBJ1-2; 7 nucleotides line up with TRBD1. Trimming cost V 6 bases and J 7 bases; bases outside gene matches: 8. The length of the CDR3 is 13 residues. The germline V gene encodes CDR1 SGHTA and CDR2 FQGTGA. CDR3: CASSLDRFFGYTF. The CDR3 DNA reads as TGTGCCAGCAGTTTGGACAGGTTCTTTGGCTACACCTTC.

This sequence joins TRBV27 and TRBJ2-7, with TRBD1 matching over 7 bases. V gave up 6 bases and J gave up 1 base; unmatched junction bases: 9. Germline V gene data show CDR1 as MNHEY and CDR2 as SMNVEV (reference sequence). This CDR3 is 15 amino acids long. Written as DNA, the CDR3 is TGTGCCAGCAGCAGAACAGGGGTAGGGTCCTACGAGCAGTACTTC. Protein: CASSRTGVGSYEQYF.

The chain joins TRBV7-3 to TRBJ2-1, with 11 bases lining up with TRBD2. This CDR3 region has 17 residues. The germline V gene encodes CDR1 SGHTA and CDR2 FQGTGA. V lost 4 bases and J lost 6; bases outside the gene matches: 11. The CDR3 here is CASSSGLLAGGLNEQFF. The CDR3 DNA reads TGTGCCAGCAGCTCAGGCCTTCTAGCGGGGGGACTCAATGAGCAGTTCTTC.

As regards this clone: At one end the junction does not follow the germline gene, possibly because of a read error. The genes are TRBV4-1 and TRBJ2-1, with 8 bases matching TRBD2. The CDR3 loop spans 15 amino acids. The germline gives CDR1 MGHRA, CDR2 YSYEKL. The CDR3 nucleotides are TGCGCCCGCAGACGCACGGGGGGGGGTTACAATGAGCAGTTCTTC. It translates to CARRRTGGGYNEQFF.

The CDR3 DNA is TGTGCCAGCAGCTTAGCGGCGGGACTGACCCTAATAGAGCAGTTCTTC. It specifies CASSLAAGLTLIEQFF. This chain uses TRBV7-6 with TRBJ2-1, with a possible D match to TRBD2 (6 bases). There are 16 residues in the CDR3. Germline CDR1 reads SGHVS; CDR2 reads FNYEAQ. Between the trimmed V and J ends, which lost 0 bases and 10 bases, there was a span of 19 bases.

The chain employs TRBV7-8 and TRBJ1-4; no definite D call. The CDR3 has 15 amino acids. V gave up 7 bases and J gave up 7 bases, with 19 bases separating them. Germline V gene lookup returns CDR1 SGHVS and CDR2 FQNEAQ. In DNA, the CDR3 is TGTGCCAGCACTTTAGCCGAACAGTACACTGAAAAACTGTTTTTT. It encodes CASTLAEQYTEKLFF.

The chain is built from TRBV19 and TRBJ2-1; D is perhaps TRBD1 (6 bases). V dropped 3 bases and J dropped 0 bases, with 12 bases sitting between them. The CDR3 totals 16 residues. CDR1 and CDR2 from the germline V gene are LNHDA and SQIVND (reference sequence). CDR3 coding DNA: TGTGCCAGTAGTATCGAGGACAGTGCCTCCTACAATGAGCAGTTCTTC. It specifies CASSIEDSASYNEQFF.

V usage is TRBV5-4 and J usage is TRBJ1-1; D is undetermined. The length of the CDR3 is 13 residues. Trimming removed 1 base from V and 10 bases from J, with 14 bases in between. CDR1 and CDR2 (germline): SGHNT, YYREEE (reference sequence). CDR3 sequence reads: CASSLNREAGAFF. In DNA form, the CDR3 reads TGTGCCAGCAGCTTGAATAGGGAGGCCGGAGCTTTCTTT.

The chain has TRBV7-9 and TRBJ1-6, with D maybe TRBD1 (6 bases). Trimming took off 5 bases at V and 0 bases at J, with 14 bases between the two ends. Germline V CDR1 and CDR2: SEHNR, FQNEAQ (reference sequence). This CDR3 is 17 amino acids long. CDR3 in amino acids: CASSPQGHPSYNSPLHF. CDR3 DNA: TGTGCCAGCAGCCCACAGGGACATCCCTCCTATAATTCACCCCTCCACTTT.

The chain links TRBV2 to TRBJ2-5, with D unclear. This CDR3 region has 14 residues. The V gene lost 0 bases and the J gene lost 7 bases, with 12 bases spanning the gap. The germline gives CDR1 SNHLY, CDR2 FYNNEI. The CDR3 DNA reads TGTGCCAGCAGTGAAGCGGCTAGATTAGTGACCCAGTACTTC. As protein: CASSEAARLVTQYF.

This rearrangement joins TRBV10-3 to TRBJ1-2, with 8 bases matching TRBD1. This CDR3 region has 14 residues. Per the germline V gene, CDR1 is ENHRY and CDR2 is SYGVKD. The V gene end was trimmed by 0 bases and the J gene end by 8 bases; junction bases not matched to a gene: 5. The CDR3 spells CAISESEQGGGYTF. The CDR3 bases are TGTGCCATCAGTGAGTCGGAACAGGGGGGAGGCTACACCTTC.

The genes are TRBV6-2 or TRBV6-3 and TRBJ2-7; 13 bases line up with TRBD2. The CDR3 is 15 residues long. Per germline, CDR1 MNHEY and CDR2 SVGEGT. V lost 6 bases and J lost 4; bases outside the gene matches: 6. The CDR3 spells CASSGLAGALYEQYF. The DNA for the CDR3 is TGTGCCAGCAGCGGACTAGCGGGGGCGTTATACGAGCAGTACTTC.

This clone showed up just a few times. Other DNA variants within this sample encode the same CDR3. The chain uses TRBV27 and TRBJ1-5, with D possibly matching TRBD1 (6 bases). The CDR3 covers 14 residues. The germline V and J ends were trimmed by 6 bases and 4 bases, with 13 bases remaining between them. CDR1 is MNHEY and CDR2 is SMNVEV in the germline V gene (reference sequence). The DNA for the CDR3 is TGTGCCAGCAGCCCGGACAGTCCAAATCAGCCCCAGCATTTT. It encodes CASSPDSPNQPQHF.

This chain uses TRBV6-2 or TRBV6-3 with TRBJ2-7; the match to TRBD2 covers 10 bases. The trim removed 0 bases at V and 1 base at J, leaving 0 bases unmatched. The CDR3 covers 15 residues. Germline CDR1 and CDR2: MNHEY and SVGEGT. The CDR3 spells CASSYSSGGSYEQYF. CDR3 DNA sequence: TGTGCCAGCAGTTACTCTAGCGGGGGGTCCTACGAGCAGTACTTC.

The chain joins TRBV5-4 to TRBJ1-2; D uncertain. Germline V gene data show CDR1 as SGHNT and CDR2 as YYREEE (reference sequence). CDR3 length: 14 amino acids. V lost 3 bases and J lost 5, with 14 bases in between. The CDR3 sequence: CASSSRRKEYGYTF. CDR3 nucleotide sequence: TGTGCCAGCAGCTCCCGGCGGAAGGAGTATGGCTACACCTTC. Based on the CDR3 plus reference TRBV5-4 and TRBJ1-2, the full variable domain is ETGVTQSPTHLIKTRGQQVTLRCSSQSGHNTVSWYQQALGQGPQFIFQYYREEENGRGNFPPRFSGLQFPNYSSELNVNALELDDSALYLCASSSRRKEYGYTFGSGTRLTVV.

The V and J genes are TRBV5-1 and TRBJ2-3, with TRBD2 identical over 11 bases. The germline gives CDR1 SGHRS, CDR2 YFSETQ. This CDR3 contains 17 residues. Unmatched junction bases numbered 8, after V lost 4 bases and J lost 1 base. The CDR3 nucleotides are TGCGCCAGCAGCCCTTCGGGTAGCGGGGGGGGCACAGATACGCAGTATTTT. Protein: CASSPSGSGGGTDTQYF.